One sample yielded the 18 T cell receptor beta chains listed below, sequenced in a study of control samples from healthy donors and cancer patients. Produced via immunoSEQ multiplex PCR; TCRdb's table is partial and in-frame only. The sample yields over 150,000 clones, 96% seen once. The sample was blood. Receptors originate from a woman aged 25 to 39 in good health.

V gene TRBV28 combines with J gene TRBJ2-1; 7 nucleotides align to TRBD2. The CDR3 is made up of 14 amino acids. Germline CDR1 and CDR2: MDHEN and SYDVKM. Germline trimming cut 6 bases from V and 4 bases from J; bases unmatched to any gene: 6. The CDR3 spells CASRGPGGYNEQFF. CDR3 DNA sequence: TGTGCCAGCAGGGGGCCGGGAGGATACAATGAGCAGTTCTTC. The whole variable domain, filled in from reference TRBV28 and TRBJ2-1, reads DVKVTQSSRYLVKRTGEKVFLECVQDMDHENMFWYRQDPGLGLRLIYFSYDVKMKEKGDIPEGYSVSREKKERFSLILESASTNQTSMYLCASRGPGGYNEQFFGPGTRLTVL.

The rearrangement links TRBV11-3 to TRBJ2-7; D call uncertain. The CDR3 spans 11 residues. Germline CDR1 and CDR2: SGHNT and YENEEA. V lost 5 bases and J lost 5, with 7 bases in between. Here the CDR3 DNA reads TGTGCCAGCAGCCGTGGGGACGAGCAGTACTTC. Translated, it gives CASSRGDEQYF.

The chain joins TRBV14 to TRBJ2-5; D is unresolved. CDR3 length equals 16 residues. V lost 0 bases, J lost 0 bases, and 11 bases lay in between. CDR1 and CDR2 from the germline V gene are SGHDN and FVKESK. The DNA of the CDR3 is TGTGCCAGCAGCCAAGAAACGCCAGCTTACCAAGAGACCCAGTACTTC. This codes for CASSQETPAYQETQYF.

The rearrangement joins TRBV4-2 to TRBJ1-1, with unresolved D. Trimming stripped 0 bases from V and 3 bases from J, with 5 bases between. Germline CDR1 LGHNA, CDR2 YNFKEQ. The CDR3 is 13 residues long. The CDR3 nucleotides are TGTGCCAGCAGCCAAGAAGGGCACACTGAAGCTTTCTTT. It yields the protein CASSQEGHTEAFF.

This chain joins TRBV5-5 and TRBJ2-5, with D unclear. The CDR3 extends over 12 amino acids. Germline lookup yields CDR1 SGHKS and CDR2 YYEKEE (reference sequence). The V gene lost 4 bases and the J gene lost 3 bases, with 7 bases spanning the gap. In DNA, the CDR3 is TGTGCCAGCAGCCGGCCGAAAGAGACCCAGTACTTC. This codes for CASSRPKETQYF.

This clone is a singleton in its sample. V usage is TRBV7-8 and J usage is TRBJ1-1, with D hard to call. This CDR3 region has 18 residues. V lost 1 base to trimming and J lost 3 bases, with 21 bases between them. Germline CDR1 reads SGHVS; CDR2 reads FQNEAQ. The CDR3 DNA is TGTGCCAGCAGCTTAGTTAAGGGCGTGAAAAGGTCGGACACTGAAGCTTTCTTT. It specifies CASSLVKGVKRSDTEAFF.

The genes are TRBV28 and TRBJ2-1; 13 bases map to TRBD2. Germline-derived CDR1 and CDR2 are MDHEN and SYDVKM. With V trimmed by 4 bases and J by 4 bases, 7 bases remained unmatched. The CDR3 totals 17 residues. CDR3 region: CASSYPGTSGVYNEQFF. DNA for the CDR3: TGTGCCAGCAGTTACCCCGGGACTAGCGGGGTGTACAATGAGCAGTTCTTC.

The V and J genes are TRBV7-6 and TRBJ2-1; TRBD2 might be the D (5 bases). The length of the CDR3 is 15 residues. Germline-derived CDR1 and CDR2 are SGHVS and FNYEAQ. Trimming removed 3 bases from V and 0 bases from J, with 9 bases in between. In DNA, the CDR3 is TGTGCCAGCAGCTTGGAGCGGAGCTCCTACAATGAGCAGTTCTTC. This gives the protein CASSLERSSYNEQFF.

The V call is TRBV10-3, the J call TRBJ2-5; no clear D gene. This CDR3 has 13 residues. V lost 3 bases, J lost 9 bases, and 14 bases lay in between. Germline-derived CDR1 and CDR2 are ENHRY and SYGVKD. CDR3 bases: TGTGCCATCAGTGACTTGGAAATTGCGGCCCAGTACTTC. It is translated as CAISDLEIAAQYF.

This clone was picked up one time. The gene calls are TRBV7-6 and TRBJ2-1; the match to TRBD1 covers 8 bases. Germline assignment: CDR1 SGHVS and CDR2 FNYEAQ. The CDR3 length is 15 residues. J lost 5 bases, V lost 1 base, and 4 bases had no gene match. CDR3 residues: CASSLGTGTNNEQFF. In nucleotides, the CDR3 is TGTGCCAGCAGCTTAGGGACAGGGACCAACAATGAGCAGTTCTTC.

V and J are TRBV19 and TRBJ1-2, with 8 bases aligning to TRBD1. Germline V CDR1 and CDR2: LNHDA, SQIVND (reference sequence). The CDR3 has 16 amino acids. V trimming: 4 bases; J trimming: 2 bases; junction bases outside the gene matches: 9. This chain's CDR3 is CASSNPRGQANYGYTF. CDR3 in DNA: TGTGCCAGTAGTAACCCCCGGGGACAGGCGAACTATGGCTACACCTTC.

The chain has TRBV20-1 and TRBJ2-1; D is undetermined. The CDR3 contains 11 residues. Germline CDR1 is DFQATT and CDR2 is SNEGSKA (reference sequence). The germline V and J ends were trimmed by 1 base and 6 bases, with 4 bases remaining between them. CDR3 coding DNA: TGCAGTGCTAGAGGCCGCAATGAGCAGTTCTTC. Translation gives CSARGRNEQFF.

V usage is TRBV28 and J usage is TRBJ1-1; the match to TRBD1 covers 8 bases. J gave up 0 bases and V 3 bases, and 3 bases lay outside the gene matches. The length of the CDR3 is 15 residues. Germline CDR1 is MDHEN and CDR2 is SYDVKM. CDR3 region: CASSFAGGLNTEAFF. CDR3 in DNA: TGTGCCAGCAGTTTCGCAGGGGGCCTGAACACTGAAGCTTTCTTT.

The rearrangement uses TRBV9 and TRBJ2-1; 7 bases agree with TRBD2. Germline V gene sequence: CDR1 SGDLS, CDR2 YYNGEE. The CDR3 has 14 amino acids. V shed 4 bases, J shed 9 bases, and the junction held 10 bases outside the gene matches. The CDR3 nucleotides are TGTGCCAGCAGCCCACGGCCCAGCGGGACTGAGCAGTTCTTC. This encodes CASSPRPSGTEQFF. Full variable domain (rest looked up from reference TRBV9 and TRBJ2-1): DSGVTQTPKHLITATGQRVTLRCSPRSGDLSVYWYQQSLDQGLQFLIQYYNGEERAKGNILERFSAQQFPDLHSELNLSSLELGDSALYFCASSPRPSGTEQFFGPGTRLTVL.

The sample holds one count of this clone. V and J are TRBV7-2 and TRBJ1-2; TRBD1 matches at 8 bases. The germline V gene encodes CDR1 SGHTA and CDR2 FQGNSA. This CDR3 contains 18 residues. V lost 2 bases to trimming and J lost 2 bases; unmatched junction nucleotides: 13. DNA of the CDR3: TGTGCCAGCAGCTTAAGGGGCTCGGTGGACAGGGCCAACTATGGCTACACCTTC. Amino acid sequence: CASSLRGSVDRANYGYTF.

The rearrangement joins TRBV29-1 to TRBJ2-6; 8 bases fit TRBD1. CDR3 length: 17 residues. With V trimmed by 1 base and J by 4 bases, 9 bases remained unmatched. In germline, CDR1 is SQVTM, CDR2 ANQGSEA. The CDR3 bases are TGCAGCGTTGAAGGGACAGGGTCTTCTCACGGGGCCAACGTCCTGACTTTC. As protein: CSVEGTGSSHGANVLTF.

This rearrangement joins TRBV5-4 to TRBJ1-1; D gene uncertain. The CDR3 runs 14 residues. CDR1 and CDR2 (germline): SGHNT, YYREEE (reference sequence). V was cut by 4 bases and J by 5 bases, with 15 bases left in between. For the CDR3, the DNA is TGTGCCAGCAGCACAACCCCTGGGGTGACTGAAGCTTTCTTT. It specifies CASSTTPGVTEAFF.

The J gene is TRBJ2-1, the V gene TRBV5-5; possible D gene TRBD2, 6 bases. The CDR3 has 13 amino acids. The germline V and J ends were trimmed by 4 bases and 10 bases, with 15 bases remaining between them. Germline CDR1 and CDR2: SGHKS and YYEKEE (reference sequence). DNA for the CDR3: TGTGCCAGCAGCCCCGGGGTAGCGGAAGAGCAGTTCTTC. Amino acid sequence: CASSPGVAEEQFF. Full variable domain (remainder filled in from reference TRBV5-5 and TRBJ2-1): DAGVTQSPTHLIKTRGQQVTLRCSPISGHKSVSWYQQVLGQGPQFIFQYYEKEERGRGNFPDRFSARQFPNYSSELNVNALLLGDSALYLCASSPGVAEEQFFGPGTRLTVL.